These 18 T cell receptor beta chains share one sample of origin, sequenced in a study of cytomegalovirus exposure and HLA in healthy donors. The repertoire was sequenced with immunoSEQ multiplex PCR; TCRdb's copy has only in-frame clones and lacks some. The table has 200,000 to 300,000 clones, around 86% seen once. Source material: PBMCs. Every receptor here comes from a woman aged 25 to 39 in good health and CMV-seropositive.

The chain is built from TRBV23-1 and TRBJ2-2; weak D call: TRBD2 (5 bases). TRBV23-1 is treated as an ORF (open reading frame) with a function not yet certain. Deletions cut 0 bases from V and 1 base from J, with 27 bases between. The CDR3 is made up of 22 amino acids. The chain's CDR3 is CASSQSDTGPVGVRLNTGELFF. DNA for the CDR3: TGCGCCAGCAGTCAATCGGATACCGGACCCGTCGGGGTACGACTGAACACCGGGGAGCTGTTTTTT.

V gene TRBV28 combines with J gene TRBJ1-2, with D perhaps TRBD1 (5 bases). The CDR3 contains 14 residues. Trimming left V 0 bases short and J 4 bases short, with 9 bases between. Germline lookup yields CDR1 MDHEN and CDR2 SYDVKM. CDR3 residues: CASSLWGGGYGYTF. The CDR3 DNA follows: TGTGCCAGCAGTTTATGGGGGGGAGGCTATGGCTACACCTTC.

The chain recombines TRBV29-1 with TRBJ1-5; unclear D gene. From germline, CDR1 is SQVTM and CDR2 ANQGSEA. V shed 4 bases and J shed 3 bases, with 13 bases lying between them. The CDR3 runs to 14 residues. The CDR3 protein is CSVGGGNTNQPQHF. The CDR3 DNA sequence: TGCAGCGTTGGCGGAGGAAATACCAATCAGCCCCAGCATTTT.

This clone was detected a few times. The rearrangement joins TRBV11-2 to TRBJ2-3; D is unclear. There are 12 residues in the CDR3. CDR1 and CDR2 from the germline V gene are SGHAT and FQNNGV. V shed 3 bases and J shed 6 bases, with 7 bases lying between them. The chain's CDR3 is CASSFPRDTQYF. CDR3 nucleotide sequence: TGTGCCAGCAGCTTCCCCCGGGATACGCAGTATTTT.

The chain carries TRBV29-1 and TRBJ1-1, with a weak D call TRBD1 (5 bases). Trimming removed 6 bases at V and 3 bases at J, with 14 bases between. The CDR3 totals 13 residues. Germline V CDR1 and CDR2: SQVTM, ANQGSEA. CDR3: CSVTPGRDTEAFF. The CDR3 DNA reads TGCAGCGTGACCCCAGGGAGGGACACTGAAGCTTTCTTT.

The chain joins TRBV19 to TRBJ2-7; tentative D call: TRBD2 (6 bases). Trimming left V 6 bases short and J 6 bases short, with 18 bases between. Germline CDR1 and CDR2: LNHDA and SQIVND (reference sequence). The CDR3 is made up of 14 amino acids. CDR3 residues: CASSNGRTTTEQYF. CDR3 bases: TGTGCCAGTAGCAATGGACGGACTACGACCGAGCAGTACTTC.

J is TRBJ1-1 and V is TRBV28, with TRBD1 matching 9 bases. The CDR3 spans 16 residues. Germline V gene data show CDR1 as MDHEN and CDR2 as SYDVKM. The V segment lost 8 bases and the J segment 4 bases; nucleotides outside the gene matches: 14. The CDR3 loop is CASSSTGGWYGTEAFF. Here the CDR3 DNA reads TGTGCCAGCTCTAGCACAGGGGGCTGGTATGGCACTGAAGCTTTCTTT. Full variable domain (rest looked up from reference TRBV28 and TRBJ1-1): DVKVTQSSRYLVKRTGEKVFLECVQDMDHENMFWYRQDPGLGLRLIYFSYDVKMKEKGDIPEGYSVSREKKERFSLILESASTNQTSMYLCASSSTGGWYGTEAFFGQGTRLTVV.

V usage is TRBV9 and J usage is TRBJ2-7; 7 nucleotides agree with TRBD1. This CDR3 is built from 16 residues. V lost 0 bases to trimming and J lost 4 bases; unmatched junction nucleotides: 10. Per germline, CDR1 SGDLS and CDR2 YYNGEE. The CDR3, as DNA: TGTGCCAGCAGCGTAGAGGGGGCCGCCCCCCGATACGAGCAGTACTTC. Protein product: CASSVEGAAPRYEQYF.

V and J are TRBV28 and TRBJ2-1; no firm D call. The CDR3 is 13 residues long. CDR1 is MDHEN, CDR2 SYDVKM, per germline. V lost 2 bases and J 9 bases, leaving 11 bases between the germline ends. The DNA of the CDR3 is TGTGCCAGCAGTTTACGCGACAACGGTGAGCAGTTCTTC. Amino acid sequence: CASSLRDNGEQFF. Complete variable domain (other parts from reference TRBV28 and TRBJ2-1): DVKVTQSSRYLVKRTGEKVFLECVQDMDHENMFWYRQDPGLGLRLIYFSYDVKMKEKGDIPEGYSVSREKKERFSLILESASTNQTSMYLCASSLRDNGEQFFGPGTRLTVL.

This clone has just one count. The chain employs TRBV4-1 and TRBJ2-3, with TRBD1 identical over 9 bases. The CDR3 covers 17 residues. The germline CDR1 and CDR2 sequences are MGHRA and YSYEKL. Trimming took 3 bases from V and 4 from J; bases not matched to a gene: 11. This CDR3 reads CASSHQDRGFGPDTQYF. The CDR3 DNA follows: TGCGCCAGCAGCCACCAAGACAGGGGGTTCGGCCCAGATACGCAGTATTTT.

The rearrangement uses TRBV4-1 and TRBJ1-1; D is possibly TRBD1 (6 bases). Germline CDR1 and CDR2: MGHRA and YSYEKL. The V end lost 4 bases, the J end lost 4 bases, and 16 bases lay between the germline ends. The CDR3 spans 15 residues. The CDR3 protein is CASSPGGTSITEAFF. The CDR3 DNA reads TGCGCCAGCAGCCCGGGGGGGACAAGCATCACTGAAGCTTTCTTT.

CDR3 region: CASSPDRGVYNEQFF. As DNA, the CDR3 is TGTGCCAGCAGCCCTGACAGGGGGGTTTACAATGAGCAGTTCTTC. The gene calls are TRBV7-3 and TRBJ2-1; 9 nucleotides match TRBD1. Germline-derived CDR1 and CDR2 are SGHTA and FQGTGA. Losses at the gene ends were 5 bases for V and 4 bases for J; bases not matched to a gene: 6. This CDR3 is 15 amino acids long.

This rearrangement joins TRBV10-3 to TRBJ1-2; no definite D call. The CDR3 sequence is 14 residues long. V gave up 0 bases and J gave up 2 bases, with 7 bases separating them. CDR1 ENHRY and CDR2 SYGVKD come from the germline V gene. In DNA form, the CDR3 reads TGTGCCATCAGTGAGTCGCGCGCGAACTATGGCTACACCTTC. It specifies CAISESRANYGYTF.

The count of this clone is one. The chain is built from TRBV5-1 and TRBJ2-2; no reliable D call. Germline V gives CDR1 SGHRS, CDR2 YFSETQ. This CDR3 region has 14 residues. V lost 0 bases to trimming and J lost 4 bases, with 7 bases between them. The CDR3 coding sequence is TGCGCCAGCAGCTTGGATAGCCCCACCGGGGAGCTGTTTTTT. Its protein product is CASSLDSPTGELFF.

J is TRBJ2-7 and V is TRBV10-3; TRBD2 matches at 13 bases. CDR3 length: 15 amino acids. Germline-derived CDR1 and CDR2 are ENHRY and SYGVKD. V gave up 3 bases and J gave up 6 bases; unmatched junction bases: 5. CDR3 nucleotide sequence: TGTGCCATCAGTGAAACTAGCGGGAGGGCCGTCGAGCAGTACTTC. The encoded protein is CAISETSGRAVEQYF.

This chain links TRBV4-1 with TRBJ2-1; D perhaps matches TRBD2 (6 bases). Between the trimmed V and J ends, which lost 3 bases and 8 bases, there was a span of 17 bases. Germline V gene lookup returns CDR1 MGHRA and CDR2 YSYEKL. This CDR3 region has 15 residues. This chain's CDR3 is CASSQGVNGGDEQFF. Here the CDR3 DNA reads TGCGCCAGCAGCCAGGGCGTAAACGGGGGTGATGAGCAGTTCTTC.

V gene TRBV9 combines with J gene TRBJ2-2, with TRBD1 matching 10 bases. V was clipped by 5 bases and J by 0 bases; unmatched bases: 7. The CDR3 runs 17 residues. In germline, CDR1 is SGDLS, CDR2 YYNGEE. The CDR3 DNA reads TGTGCCAGCAGTGACCCGGGACAGGGGCCGAACACCGGGGAGCTGTTTTTT. This encodes CASSDPGQGPNTGELFF.

This chain connects TRBV28 to TRBJ2-7; tentative D call: TRBD2 (7 bases). The CDR3 totals 14 residues. Germline CDR1 MDHEN, CDR2 SYDVKM. Deletions cut 3 bases from V and 4 bases from J, with 13 bases between. The CDR3 DNA is TGTGCCAGCAGTTTGGGGGCGGGGGCTTACGAGCAGTACTTC. Residues: CASSLGAGAYEQYF.